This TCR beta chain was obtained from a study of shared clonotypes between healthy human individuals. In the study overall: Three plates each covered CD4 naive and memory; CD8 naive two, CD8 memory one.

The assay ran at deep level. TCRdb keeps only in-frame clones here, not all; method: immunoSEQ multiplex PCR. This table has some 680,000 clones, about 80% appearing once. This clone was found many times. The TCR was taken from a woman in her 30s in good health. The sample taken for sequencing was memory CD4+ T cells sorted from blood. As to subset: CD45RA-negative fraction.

CDR3 region: CASSGGLAGRNEQFF. CDR3 DNA sequence: TGTGCCAGCAGCGGTGGACTAGCGGGGCGCAATGAGCAGTTCTTC. The rearrangement uses TRBV7-6 and TRBJ2-1; 12 bases map to TRBD2. Germline V CDR1 and CDR2: SGHVS, FNYEAQ. Trimming removed 5 bases from V and 6 bases from J; junction bases left unmatched: 5. The CDR3 has 15 amino acids.